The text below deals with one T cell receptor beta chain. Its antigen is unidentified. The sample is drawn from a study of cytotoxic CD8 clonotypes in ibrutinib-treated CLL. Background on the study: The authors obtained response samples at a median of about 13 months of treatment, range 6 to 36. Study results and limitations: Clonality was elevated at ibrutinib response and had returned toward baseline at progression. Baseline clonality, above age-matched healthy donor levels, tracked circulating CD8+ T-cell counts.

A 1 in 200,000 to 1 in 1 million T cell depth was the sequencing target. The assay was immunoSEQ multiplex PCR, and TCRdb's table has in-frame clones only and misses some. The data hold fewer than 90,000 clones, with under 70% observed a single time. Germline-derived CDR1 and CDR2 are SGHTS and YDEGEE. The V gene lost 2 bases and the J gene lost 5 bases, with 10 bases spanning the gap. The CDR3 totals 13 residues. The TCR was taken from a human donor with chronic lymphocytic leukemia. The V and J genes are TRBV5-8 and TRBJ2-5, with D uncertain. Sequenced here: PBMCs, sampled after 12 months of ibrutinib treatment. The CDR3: CASSLEPRETQYF. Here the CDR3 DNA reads TGTGCCAGCAGCTTAGAACCTCGGGAGACCCAGTACTTC.